The T cell receptor (beta chain) under discussion was sequenced for a study of blood T cell repertoires in COVID-19 (TCRdb year 2020). Context from the whole study: The collaborator samples originated in the United States, Italy and Spain and spanned the acute and convalescent phases of COVID-19. The prospective study material was composed of cDNA or gDNA derived from T cells, B-cell-depleted T cells, or PBMCs. Subjects who had been exposed to COVID-19, were actively infected with it, or had recovered from it provided the deeply sampled blood TCRbeta repertoires that made up the dataset. The repertoires were made available in a free public database intended to serve as a resource for research on the immune response to SARS-CoV-2. The samples were drawn from the first 160 participants of the ongoing ImmuneRACE study and from 1,200 or so subjects provided by 6 global collaborators. A de-identified subject ID, COVID-19 status, age in years and sex were almost always included in the sample metadata. Where HLA class I and class II types were available, the types were taken from metadata supplied by the sample provider, not from assay-based typing. Study-wide findings and limitations: How much clinical and demographic metadata was included differed by source and by participant, and the metadata was provided uncurated.

The immunoSEQ Assay, a bias-controlled multiplex PCR, was used to amplify TCRbeta CDR3 regions from genomic DNA. Turning to the authors' computational methods: Within the assay, amplification of reference gene primers was used to estimate how many nucleated cells each sample contained. To quantify the absolute abundance of each unique TCRbeta CDR3 rearrangement, sequence reads were collapsed and filtered. For each sample, productive Simpson clonality was calculated as the square root of Simpson's diversity index across productive rearrangements. This is the immuneACCESS table as TCRdb keeps it, with only in-frame sequences that have V and J called. A part of the clones is gone; compared with another copy, unresolved V genes explain less than half, and the rest is unexplained. V and J calls and clone size follow that table, whereas D and trimming were derived from the DNA. This sample comprises about 51,000 clones, over 75% of them detected only once. 6.5% of the sample is held by the ten biggest clonotypes.

Trimming costs V 4 bases and J 3 bases, and their ends lie 13 bases apart. As encoded in the germline V gene (reference sequence), CDR1 is GTSNPN while CDR2 is SVGIG. Inclusive of the bounding cysteine and phenylalanine, the CDR3 is 13 residues long. Only CDR3 DNA is held: 39 bases, read in frame from base 1. In the case of this clone: Its antigen has not been determined. Base qualities were left out, and no much larger clone turns up one base away.

Collaborating institutions collected whole blood in K2EDTA tubes following their own protocols. For TCRbeta analysis, collaborator samples were shipped as frozen whole blood, as isolated PBMCs, or as DNA extracted from either sample type. The chain was built from TRBV30 and TRBJ2-7; a tentative D match to TRBD2 spans 5 bases. Sample: peripheral blood. This TCR was recovered from a man in his forties or fifties with active COVID-19. CDR3 sequence: CAWNTGTSYEQYF. The DNA reads TGTGCCTGGAACACGGGCACTAGCTACGAGCAGTACTTC.